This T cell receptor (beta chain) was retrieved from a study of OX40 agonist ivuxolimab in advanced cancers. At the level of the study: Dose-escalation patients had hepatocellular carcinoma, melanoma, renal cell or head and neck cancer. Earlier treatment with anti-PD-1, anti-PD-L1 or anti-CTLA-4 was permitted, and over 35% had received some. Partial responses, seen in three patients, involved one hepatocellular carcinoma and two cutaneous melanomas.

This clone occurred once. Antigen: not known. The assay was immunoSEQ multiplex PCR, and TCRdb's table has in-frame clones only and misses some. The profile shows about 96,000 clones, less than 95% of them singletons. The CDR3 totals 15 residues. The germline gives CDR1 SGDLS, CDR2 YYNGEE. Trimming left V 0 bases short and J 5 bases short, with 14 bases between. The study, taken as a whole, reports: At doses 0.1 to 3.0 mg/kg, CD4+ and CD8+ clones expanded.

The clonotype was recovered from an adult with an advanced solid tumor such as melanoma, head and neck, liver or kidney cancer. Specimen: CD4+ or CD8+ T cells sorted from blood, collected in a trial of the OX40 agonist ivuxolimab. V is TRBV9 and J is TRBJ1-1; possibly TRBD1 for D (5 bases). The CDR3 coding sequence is TGTGCCAGCAGCGTAGTAGTTGGGGACGGGACTGAAGCTTTCTTT. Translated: CASSVVVGDGTEAFF.